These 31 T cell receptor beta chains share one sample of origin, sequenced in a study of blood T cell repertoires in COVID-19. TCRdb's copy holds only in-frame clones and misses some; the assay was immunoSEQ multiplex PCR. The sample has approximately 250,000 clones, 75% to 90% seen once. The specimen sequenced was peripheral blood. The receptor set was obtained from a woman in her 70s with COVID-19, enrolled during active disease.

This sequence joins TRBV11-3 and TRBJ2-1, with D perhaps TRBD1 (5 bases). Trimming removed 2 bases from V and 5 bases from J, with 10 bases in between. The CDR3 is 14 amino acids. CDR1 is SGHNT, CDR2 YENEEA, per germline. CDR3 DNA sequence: TGTGCCAGCAGCTTAAGGGGCACCAACAATGAGCAGTTCTTC. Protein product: CASSLRGTNNEQFF.

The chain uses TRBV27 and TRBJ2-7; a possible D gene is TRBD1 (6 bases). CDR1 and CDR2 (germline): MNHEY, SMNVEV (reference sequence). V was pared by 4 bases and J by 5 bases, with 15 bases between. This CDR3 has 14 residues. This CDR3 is CASSSGDRFDEQYF. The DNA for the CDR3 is TGTGCCAGCAGTTCCGGCGACAGGTTCGACGAGCAGTACTTC.

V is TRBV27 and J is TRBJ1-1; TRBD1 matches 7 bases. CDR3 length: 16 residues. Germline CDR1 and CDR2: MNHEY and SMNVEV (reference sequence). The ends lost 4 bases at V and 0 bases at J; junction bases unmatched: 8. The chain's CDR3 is CASSSRPGQLNTEAFF. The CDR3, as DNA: TGTGCCAGCAGTTCTCGTCCGGGACAGCTGAACACTGAAGCTTTCTTT.

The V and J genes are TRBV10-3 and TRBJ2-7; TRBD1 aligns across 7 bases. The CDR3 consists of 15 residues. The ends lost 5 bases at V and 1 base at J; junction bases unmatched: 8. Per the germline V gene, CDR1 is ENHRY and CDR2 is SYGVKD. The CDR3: CAISSPQGISYEQYF. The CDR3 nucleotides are TGTGCCATCAGTTCTCCACAGGGGATTTCCTACGAGCAGTACTTC.

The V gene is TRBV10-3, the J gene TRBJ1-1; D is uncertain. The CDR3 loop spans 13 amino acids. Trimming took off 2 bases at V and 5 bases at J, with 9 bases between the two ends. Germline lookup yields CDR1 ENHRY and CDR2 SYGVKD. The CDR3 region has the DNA TGTGCCATCAGTGAGGGGCGGGGTACTGAAGCTTTCTTT. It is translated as CAISEGRGTEAFF.

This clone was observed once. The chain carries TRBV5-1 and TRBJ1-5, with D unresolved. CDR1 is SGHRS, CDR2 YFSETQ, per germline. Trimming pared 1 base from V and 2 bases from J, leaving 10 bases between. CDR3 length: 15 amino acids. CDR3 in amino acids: CASSLPGLGNQPQHF. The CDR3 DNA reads TGCGCCAGCAGCTTGCCCGGACTGGGCAATCAGCCCCAGCATTTT.

The CDR3 here is CASSQVSGGYEQYF. The CDR3 DNA is TGCGCCAGCAGCCAAGTGAGCGGGGGCTACGAGCAGTACTTC. J is TRBJ2-7 and V is TRBV4-3; TRBD2 matches at 8 bases. The CDR3 has 14 residues. V was pared by 1 base and J by 3 bases, with 2 bases of the junction left unmatched. CDR1 and CDR2 from the germline V gene are LGHNA and YSLEER.

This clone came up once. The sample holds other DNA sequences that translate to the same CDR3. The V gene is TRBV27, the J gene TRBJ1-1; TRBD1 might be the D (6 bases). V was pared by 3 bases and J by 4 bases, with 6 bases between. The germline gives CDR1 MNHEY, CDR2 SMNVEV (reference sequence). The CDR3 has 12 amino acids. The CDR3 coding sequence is TGTGCCAGCAGTTTCAGGGGCACTGAAGCTTTCTTT. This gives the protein CASSFRGTEAFF.

The CDR3 DNA is TGTGCCAGTAATAACCTACCAGGGGGTTGGGGCTACACCTTC. This gives the protein CASNNLPGGWGYTF. The chain joins TRBV19 to TRBJ1-2; 7 bases map to TRBD1. This CDR3 is built from 14 residues. V was clipped by 7 bases and J by 8 bases; unmatched bases: 13. The V gene's germline CDR1 is LNHDA and CDR2 SQIVND (reference sequence).

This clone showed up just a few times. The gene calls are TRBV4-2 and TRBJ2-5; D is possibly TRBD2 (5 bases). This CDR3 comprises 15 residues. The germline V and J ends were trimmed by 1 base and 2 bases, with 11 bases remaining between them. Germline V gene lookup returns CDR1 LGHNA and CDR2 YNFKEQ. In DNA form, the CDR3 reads TGTGCCAGCAGCCAAGTGATGACGGGGCAAGAGACCCAGTACTTC. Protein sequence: CASSQVMTGQETQYF.

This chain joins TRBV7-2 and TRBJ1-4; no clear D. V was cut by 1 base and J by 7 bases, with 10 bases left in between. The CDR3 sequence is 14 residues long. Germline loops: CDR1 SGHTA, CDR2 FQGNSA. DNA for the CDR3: TGTGCCAGCAGCTTAGTTGGTAGTGGTGAAAAACTGTTTTTT. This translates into CASSLVGSGEKLFF. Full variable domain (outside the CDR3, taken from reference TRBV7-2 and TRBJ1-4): GAGVSQSPSNKVTEKGKDVELRCDPISGHTALYWYRQSLGQGLEFLIYFQGNSAPDKSGLPSDRFSAERTGGSVSTLTIQRTQQEDSAVYLCASSLVGSGEKLFFGSGTQLSVL.

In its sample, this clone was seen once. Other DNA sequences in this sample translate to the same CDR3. The CDR3 DNA is TGTGCCTGGAGTCTAGCGGGGGGTTCCTACGAGCAGTACTTC. Its protein is CAWSLAGGSYEQYF. This rearrangement joins TRBV30 to TRBJ2-7; 11 positions agree with TRBD2. After removal of 2 bases from V and 1 base from J, the junction contained 1 base not matched to a gene. The CDR3 is 14 amino acids. Germline CDR1 reads GTSNPN; CDR2 reads SVGIG (reference sequence).

CDR3 amino acids: CASQTSGDPTDTQYF. The CDR3, as DNA: TGCGCCAGCCAAACTAGCGGGGACCCCACAGATACGCAGTATTTT. This sequence joins TRBV5-1 and TRBJ2-3, with TRBD2 identical over 10 bases. CDR1 is SGHRS and CDR2 is YFSETQ in the germline V gene. CDR3 length: 15 amino acids. Germline trimming cut 7 bases from V and 2 bases from J; bases unmatched to any gene: 7.

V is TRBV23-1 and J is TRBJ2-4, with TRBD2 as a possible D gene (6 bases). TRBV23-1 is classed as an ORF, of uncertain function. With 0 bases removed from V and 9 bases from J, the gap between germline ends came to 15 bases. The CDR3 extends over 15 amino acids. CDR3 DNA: TGCGCCAGCAGTCAATCTTGGGGGGAGTTGGGCATTCAGTACTTC. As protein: CASSQSWGELGIQYF.

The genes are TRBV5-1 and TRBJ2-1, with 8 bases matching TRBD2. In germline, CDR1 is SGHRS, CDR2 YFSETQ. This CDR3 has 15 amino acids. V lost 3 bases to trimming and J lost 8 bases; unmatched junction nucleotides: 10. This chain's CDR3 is CASSSPQRGIDEQFF. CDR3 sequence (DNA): TGCGCCAGCAGCTCCCCTCAGCGGGGGATCGATGAGCAGTTCTTC.

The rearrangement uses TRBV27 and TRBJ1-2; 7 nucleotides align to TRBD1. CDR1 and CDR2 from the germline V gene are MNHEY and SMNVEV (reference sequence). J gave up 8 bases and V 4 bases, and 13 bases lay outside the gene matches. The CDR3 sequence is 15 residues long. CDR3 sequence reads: CASSSTGDNQRGYTF. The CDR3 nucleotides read TGTGCCAGCAGTTCCACAGGGGACAATCAAAGAGGCTACACCTTC.

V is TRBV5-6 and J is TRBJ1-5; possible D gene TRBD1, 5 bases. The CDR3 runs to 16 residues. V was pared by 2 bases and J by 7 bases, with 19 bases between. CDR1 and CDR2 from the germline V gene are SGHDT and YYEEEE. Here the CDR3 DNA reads TGTGCCAGCAGCTTTGGAGGGGAGGGGATGAGACAGCCCCAGCATTTT. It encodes CASSFGGEGMRQPQHF.

Here the CDR3 DNA reads TGTGCCAGCAGTGATACTACTGGAGGGCATTCACCCCTCCACTTT. Encoded protein: CASSDTTGGHSPLHF. The chain has TRBV2 and TRBJ1-6; D not certain. V lost 3 bases to trimming and J lost 8 bases, with 14 bases between them. Germline V gene data show CDR1 as SNHLY and CDR2 as FYNNEI. The CDR3 totals 15 residues.

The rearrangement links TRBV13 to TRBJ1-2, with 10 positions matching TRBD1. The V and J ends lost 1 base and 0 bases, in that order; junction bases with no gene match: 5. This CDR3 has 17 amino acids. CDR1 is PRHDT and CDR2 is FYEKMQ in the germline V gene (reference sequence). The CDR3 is CASSLVLDRGSNYGYTF. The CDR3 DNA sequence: TGTGCCAGCAGCTTAGTACTGGACAGGGGGTCTAACTATGGCTACACCTTC.

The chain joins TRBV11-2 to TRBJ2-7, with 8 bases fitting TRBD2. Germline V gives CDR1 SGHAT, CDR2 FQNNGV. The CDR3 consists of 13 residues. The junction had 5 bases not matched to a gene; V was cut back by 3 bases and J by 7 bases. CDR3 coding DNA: TGTGCCAGCAGCTTCAGCGGGGGCCGGGAGCAGTACTTC. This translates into CASSFSGGREQYF.

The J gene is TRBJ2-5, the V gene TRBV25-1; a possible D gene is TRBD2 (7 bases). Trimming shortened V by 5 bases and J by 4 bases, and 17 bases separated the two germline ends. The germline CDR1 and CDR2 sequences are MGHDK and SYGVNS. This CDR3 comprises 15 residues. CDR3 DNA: TGTGCCAGCAGTTCCCTTGGGGGGGCTGGAGAGACCCAGTACTTC. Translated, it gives CASSSLGGAGETQYF.

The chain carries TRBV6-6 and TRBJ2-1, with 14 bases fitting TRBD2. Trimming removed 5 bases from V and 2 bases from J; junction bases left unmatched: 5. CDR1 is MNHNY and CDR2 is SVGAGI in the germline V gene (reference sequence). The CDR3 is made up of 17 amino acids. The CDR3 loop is CASSPGLAGGAYNEQFF. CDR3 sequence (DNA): TGTGCCAGCAGTCCCGGACTAGCGGGGGGCGCCTACAATGAGCAGTTCTTC.

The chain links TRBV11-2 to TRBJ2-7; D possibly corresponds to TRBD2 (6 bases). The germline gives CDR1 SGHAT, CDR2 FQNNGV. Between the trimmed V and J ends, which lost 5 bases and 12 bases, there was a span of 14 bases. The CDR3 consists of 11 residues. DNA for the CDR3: TGTGCCAGCAGCCCGGGACTTAAGGGGTACTTC. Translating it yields CASSPGLKGYF. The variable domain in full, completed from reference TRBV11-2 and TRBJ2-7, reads EAGVAQSPRYKIIEKRQSVAFWCNPISGHATLYWYQQILGQGPKLLIQFQNNGVVDDSQLPKDRFSAERLKGVDSTLKIQPAKLEDSAVYLCASSPGLKGYFGPGTRLTVT.

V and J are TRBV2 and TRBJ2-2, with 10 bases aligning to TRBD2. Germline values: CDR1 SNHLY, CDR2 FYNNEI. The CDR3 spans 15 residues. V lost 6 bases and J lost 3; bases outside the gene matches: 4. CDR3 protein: CASRALAGDTGELFF. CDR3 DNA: TGTGCCAGCAGAGCTCTAGCGGGGGACACCGGGGAGCTGTTTTTT. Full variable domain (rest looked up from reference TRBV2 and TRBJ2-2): EPEVTQTPSHQVTQMGQEVILRCVPISNHLYFYWYRQILGQKVEFLVSFYNNEISEKSEIFDDQFSVERPDGSNFTLKIRSTKLEDSAMYFCASRALAGDTGELFFGEGSRLTVL.

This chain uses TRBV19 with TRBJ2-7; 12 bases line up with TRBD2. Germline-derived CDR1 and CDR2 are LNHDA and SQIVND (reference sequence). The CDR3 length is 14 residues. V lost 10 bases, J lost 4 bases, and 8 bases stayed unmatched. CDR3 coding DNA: TGTGCCACCAGTAGGGGACTAGCGGGTTACGAGCAGTACTTC. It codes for CATSRGLAGYEQYF.

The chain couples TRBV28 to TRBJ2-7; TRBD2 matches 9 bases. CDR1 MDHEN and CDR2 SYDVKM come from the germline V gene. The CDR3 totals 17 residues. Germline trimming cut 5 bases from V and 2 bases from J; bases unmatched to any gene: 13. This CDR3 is CASSPQDGGGGAYEQYF. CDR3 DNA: TGTGCCAGCAGTCCGCAGGACGGGGGCGGGGGGGCCTACGAGCAGTACTTC.

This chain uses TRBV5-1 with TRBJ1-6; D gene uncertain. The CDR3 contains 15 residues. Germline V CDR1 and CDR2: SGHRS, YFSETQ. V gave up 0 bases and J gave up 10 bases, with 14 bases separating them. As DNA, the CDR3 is TGCGCCAGCAGCTTGGTCAGGTCAGATGGCTCACCCCTCCACTTT. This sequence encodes CASSLVRSDGSPLHF.

CDR3 sequence: CATQSSGNTIYF. The CDR3 DNA reads TGTGCCACACAGAGCTCTGGAAACACCATATATTTT. The chain couples TRBV24-1 to TRBJ1-3; D unclear. Per germline, CDR1 KGHDR and CDR2 SFDVKD. The CDR3 loop spans 12 amino acids. V was trimmed by 10 bases and J by 0 bases, leaving 6 bases between them.

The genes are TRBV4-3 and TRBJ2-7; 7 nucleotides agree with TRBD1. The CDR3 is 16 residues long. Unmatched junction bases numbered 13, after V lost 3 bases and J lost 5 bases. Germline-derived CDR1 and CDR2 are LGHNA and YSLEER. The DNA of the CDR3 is TGCGCCAGCAGCCATTTGGGGGCCGGACAGGCCCACGAGCAGTACTTC. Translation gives CASSHLGAGQAHEQYF.

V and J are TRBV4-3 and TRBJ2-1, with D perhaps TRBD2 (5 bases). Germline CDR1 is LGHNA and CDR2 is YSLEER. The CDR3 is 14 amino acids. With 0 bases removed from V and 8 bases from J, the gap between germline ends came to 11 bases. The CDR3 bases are TGCGCCAGCAGCCAAGAAGGCGGGTTGCATGAGCAGTTCTTC. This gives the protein CASSQEGGLHEQFF.

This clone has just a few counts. The DNA of the CDR3 is TGTGCCAGTACCGGGGGGGGCTCTGGAAACACCATATATTTT. The encoded protein is CASTGGGSGNTIYF. The chain couples TRBV19 to TRBJ1-3, with D tentatively TRBD1 (5 bases). Germline V lookup: CDR1 LNHDA, CDR2 SQIVND (reference sequence). CDR3 length: 14 residues. Trimming shortened V by 7 bases and J by 0 bases, and 10 bases separated the two germline ends.